This TCR beta chain was observed in a study of blood T cells in healthy people across ages. A J-beta primer mix and a sample-barcoded 5' primer were used in a second PCR of about 7 to 12 cycles. One entry per CDR3 protein, called by TCRdb with MiXCR from the 5' RACE reads. Of 850,000 to 950,000 distinct CDR3 sequences detected, 29% appear once; the ten largest clones hold around 16%. The study recruited healthy Caucasian donors from Russia who were aged roughly 6 to 95. It was roughly 10 milliliters of peripheral blood that were drawn from each donor. There were at least 5.5 micrograms of total RNA extracted from every sample. The CDR3 covers 16 residues. V lost 1 base, J lost 3 bases, and 6 bases stayed unmatched. Looked up from germline, CDR1 is LGHNA and CDR2 is YSLEER.

This sequence joins TRBV4-3 and TRBJ2-3, with 8 bases aligning to TRBD2. The specimen sequenced was blood. This clonotype originated in a woman of 80 years or more in good health. Here the CDR3 reads CASSQVAGRWTDTQYF. DNA for the CDR3: TGCGCCAGCAGCCAAGTAGCGGGAAGGTGGACAGATACGCAGTATTTT.